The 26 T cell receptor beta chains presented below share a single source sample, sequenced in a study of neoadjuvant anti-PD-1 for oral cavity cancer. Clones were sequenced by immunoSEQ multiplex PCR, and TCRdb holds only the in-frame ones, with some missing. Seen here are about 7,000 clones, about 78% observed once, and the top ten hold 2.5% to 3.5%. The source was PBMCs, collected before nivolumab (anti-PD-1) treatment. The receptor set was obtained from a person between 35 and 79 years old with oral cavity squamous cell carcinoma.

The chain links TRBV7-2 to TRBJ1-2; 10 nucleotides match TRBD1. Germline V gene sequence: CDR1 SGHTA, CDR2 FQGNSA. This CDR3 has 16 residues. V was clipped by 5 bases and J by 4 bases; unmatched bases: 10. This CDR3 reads CASSPSGTGAFYGYTF. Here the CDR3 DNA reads TGTGCCAGCAGCCCCTCTGGGACAGGGGCCTTCTATGGCTACACCTTC.

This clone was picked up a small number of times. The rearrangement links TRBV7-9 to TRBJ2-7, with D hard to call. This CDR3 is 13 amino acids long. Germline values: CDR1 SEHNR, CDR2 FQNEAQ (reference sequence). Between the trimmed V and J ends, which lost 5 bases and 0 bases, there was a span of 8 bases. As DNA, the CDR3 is TGTGCCAGCAGCCCACAGAGCTCCTACGAGCAGTACTTC. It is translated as CASSPQSSYEQYF.

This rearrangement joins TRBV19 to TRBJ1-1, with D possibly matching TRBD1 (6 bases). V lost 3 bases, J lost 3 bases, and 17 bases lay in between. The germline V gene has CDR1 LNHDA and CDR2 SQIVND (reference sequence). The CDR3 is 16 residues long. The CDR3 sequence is CASSISLGHLYTEAFF. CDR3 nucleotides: TGTGCCAGTAGTATTTCCCTGGGACACTTATACACTGAAGCTTTCTTT.

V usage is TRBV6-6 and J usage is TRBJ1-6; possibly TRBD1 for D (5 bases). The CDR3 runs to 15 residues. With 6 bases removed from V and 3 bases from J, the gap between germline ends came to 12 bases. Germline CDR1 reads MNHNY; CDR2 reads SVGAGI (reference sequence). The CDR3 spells CASRGDLNYNSPLHF. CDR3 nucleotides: TGTGCCAGCAGGGGGGACCTAAACTATAATTCACCCCTCCACTTT.

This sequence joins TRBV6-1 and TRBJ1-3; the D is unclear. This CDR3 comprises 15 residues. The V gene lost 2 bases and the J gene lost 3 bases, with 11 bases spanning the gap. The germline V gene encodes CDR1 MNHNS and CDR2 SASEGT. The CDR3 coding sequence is TGTGCCAGCAGTGAACCCCGGGGTGGTGGAAACACCATATATTTT. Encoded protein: CASSEPRGGGNTIYF.

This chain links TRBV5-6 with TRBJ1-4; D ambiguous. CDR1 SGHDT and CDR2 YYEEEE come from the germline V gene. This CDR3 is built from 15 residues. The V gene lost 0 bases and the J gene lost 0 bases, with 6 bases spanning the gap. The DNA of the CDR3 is TGTGCCAGCAGCTTGGCCGGTGCAACTAATGAAAAACTGTTTTTT. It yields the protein CASSLAGATNEKLFF.

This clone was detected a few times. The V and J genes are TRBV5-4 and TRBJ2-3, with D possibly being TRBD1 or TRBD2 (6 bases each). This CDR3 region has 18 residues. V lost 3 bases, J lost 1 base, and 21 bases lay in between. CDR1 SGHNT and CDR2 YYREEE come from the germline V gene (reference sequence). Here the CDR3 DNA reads TGTGCCAGCAGCTCTCCCAATCTCCGGGGGCGGGGCACAGATACGCAGTATTTT. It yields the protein CASSSPNLRGRGTDTQYF.

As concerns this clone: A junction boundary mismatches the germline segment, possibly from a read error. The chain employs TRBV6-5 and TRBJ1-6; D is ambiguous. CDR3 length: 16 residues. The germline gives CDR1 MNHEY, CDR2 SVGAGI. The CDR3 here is CTSSYSRPSSRSPLHF. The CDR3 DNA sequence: TGTACCAGCAGTTACTCGAGGCCCTCATCGAGGTCACCCCTCCACTTT.

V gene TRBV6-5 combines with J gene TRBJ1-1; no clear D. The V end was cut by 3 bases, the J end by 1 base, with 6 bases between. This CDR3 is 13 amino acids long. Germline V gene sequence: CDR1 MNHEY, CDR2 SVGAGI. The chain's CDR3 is CASSYGPNTEAFF. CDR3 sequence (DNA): TGTGCCAGCAGTTATGGGCCGAACACTGAAGCTTTCTTT.

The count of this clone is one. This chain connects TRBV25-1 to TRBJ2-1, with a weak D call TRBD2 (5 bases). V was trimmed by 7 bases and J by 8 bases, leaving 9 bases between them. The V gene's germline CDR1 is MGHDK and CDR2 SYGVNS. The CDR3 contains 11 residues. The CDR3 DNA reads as TGTGCCAGCACCCAGCGGTATGAGCAGTTCTTC. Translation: CASTQRYEQFF.

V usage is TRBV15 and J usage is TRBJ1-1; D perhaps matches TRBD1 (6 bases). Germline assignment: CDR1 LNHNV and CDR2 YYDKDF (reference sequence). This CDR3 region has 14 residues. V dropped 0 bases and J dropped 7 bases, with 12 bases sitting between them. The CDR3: CATSRDRGALEAFF. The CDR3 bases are TGTGCCACCAGCAGAGATAGGGGGGCCCTTGAAGCTTTCTTT.

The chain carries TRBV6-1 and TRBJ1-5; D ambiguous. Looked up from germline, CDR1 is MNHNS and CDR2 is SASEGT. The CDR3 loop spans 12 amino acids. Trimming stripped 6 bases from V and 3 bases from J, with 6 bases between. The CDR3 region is CASSGANQPQHF. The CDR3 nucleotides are TGTGCCAGCAGCGGCGCCAATCAGCCCCAGCATTTT.

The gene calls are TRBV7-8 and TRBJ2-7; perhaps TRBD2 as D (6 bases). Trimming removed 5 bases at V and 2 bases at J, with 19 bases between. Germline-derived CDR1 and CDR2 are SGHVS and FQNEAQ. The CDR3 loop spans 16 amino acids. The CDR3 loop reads CASSVFGARRAYEQYF. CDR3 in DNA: TGTGCCAGCAGCGTCTTTGGGGCAAGGAGGGCCTACGAGCAGTACTTC.

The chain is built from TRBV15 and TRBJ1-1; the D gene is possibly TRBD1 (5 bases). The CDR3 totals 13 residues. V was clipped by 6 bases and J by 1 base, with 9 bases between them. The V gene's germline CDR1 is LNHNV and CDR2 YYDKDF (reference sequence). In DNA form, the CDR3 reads TGTGCCACCAGTTCAGGGAGGAACACTGAAGCTTTCTTT. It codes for CATSSGRNTEAFF.

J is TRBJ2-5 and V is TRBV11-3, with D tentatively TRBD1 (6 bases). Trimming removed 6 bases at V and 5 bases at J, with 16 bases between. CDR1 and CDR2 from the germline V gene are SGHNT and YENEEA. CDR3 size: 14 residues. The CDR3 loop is CASSLGGLRETQYF. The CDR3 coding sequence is TGTGCCAGCAGTCTAGGGGGTCTACGGGAGACCCAGTACTTC.

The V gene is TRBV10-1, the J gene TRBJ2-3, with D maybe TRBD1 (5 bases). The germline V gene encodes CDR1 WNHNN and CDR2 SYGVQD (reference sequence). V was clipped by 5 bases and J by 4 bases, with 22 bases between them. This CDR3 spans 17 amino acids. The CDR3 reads CASSLSRTLGSPDTQYF. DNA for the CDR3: TGCGCCAGCAGTCTATCCCGGACACTCGGGTCCCCAGATACGCAGTATTTT.

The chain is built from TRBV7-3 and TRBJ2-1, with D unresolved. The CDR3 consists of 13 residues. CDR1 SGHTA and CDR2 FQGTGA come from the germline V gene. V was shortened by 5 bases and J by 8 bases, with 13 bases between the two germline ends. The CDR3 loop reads CASSAQFRHEQFF. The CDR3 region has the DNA TGTGCCAGCAGCGCACAATTCCGACATGAGCAGTTCTTC.

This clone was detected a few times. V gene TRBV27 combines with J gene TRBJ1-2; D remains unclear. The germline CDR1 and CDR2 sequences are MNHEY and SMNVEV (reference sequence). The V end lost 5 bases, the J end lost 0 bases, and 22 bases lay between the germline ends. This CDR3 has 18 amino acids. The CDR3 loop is CASSPIFTMEIANYGYTF. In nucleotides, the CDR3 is TGTGCCAGCAGTCCTATCTTTACGATGGAGATAGCTAACTATGGCTACACCTTC.

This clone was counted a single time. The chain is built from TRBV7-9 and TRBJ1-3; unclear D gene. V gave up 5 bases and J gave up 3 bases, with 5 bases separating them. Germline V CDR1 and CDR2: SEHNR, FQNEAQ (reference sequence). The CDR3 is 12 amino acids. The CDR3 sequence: CASSTYGNTIYF. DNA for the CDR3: TGTGCCAGCAGCACCTATGGAAACACCATATATTTT.

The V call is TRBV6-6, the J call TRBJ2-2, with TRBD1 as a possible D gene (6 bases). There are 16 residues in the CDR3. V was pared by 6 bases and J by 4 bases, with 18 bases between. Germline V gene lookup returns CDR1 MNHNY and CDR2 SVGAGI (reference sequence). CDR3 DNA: TGTGCCAGCAGCTCGAACACCAGGGGCACCACCGGGGAGCTGTTTTTT. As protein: CASSSNTRGTTGELFF.

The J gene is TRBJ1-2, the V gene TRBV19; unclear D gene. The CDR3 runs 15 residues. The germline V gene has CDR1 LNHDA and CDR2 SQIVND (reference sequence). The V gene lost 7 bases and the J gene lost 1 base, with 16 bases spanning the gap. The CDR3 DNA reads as TGTGCCAGTACCCCATCCCGGACGGGTAACTATGGCTACACCTTC. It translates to CASTPSRTGNYGYTF.

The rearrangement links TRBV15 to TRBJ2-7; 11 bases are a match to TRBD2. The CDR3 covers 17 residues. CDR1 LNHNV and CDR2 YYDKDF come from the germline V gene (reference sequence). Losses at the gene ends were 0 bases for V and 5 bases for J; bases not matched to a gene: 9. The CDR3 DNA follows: TGTGCCACCAGCAGAGAATATACTAGCGGGGGTATTGACGAGCAGTACTTC. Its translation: CATSREYTSGGIDEQYF.

The CDR3 DNA sequence: TGCGCCAGCAGCCAAGAGGGGGTCCTGAACACTGAAGCTTTCTTT. Translation gives CASSQEGVLNTEAFF. The chain links TRBV4-3 to TRBJ1-1; D possibly corresponds to TRBD1 (5 bases). From germline, CDR1 is LGHNA and CDR2 YSLEER. Trimming stripped 0 bases from V and 0 bases from J, with 8 bases between. The length of the CDR3 is 15 residues.

Here the CDR3 reads CASSQDWTDSENYGYTF. Here the CDR3 DNA reads TGCGCCAGCAGCCAGGACTGGACGGACAGCGAGAACTATGGCTACACCTTC. V usage is TRBV4-3 and J usage is TRBJ1-2; TRBD1 might be the D (6 bases). Germline loops: CDR1 LGHNA, CDR2 YSLEER. The V end was cut by 3 bases, the J end by 2 bases, with 19 bases between. CDR3 length equals 17 residues.

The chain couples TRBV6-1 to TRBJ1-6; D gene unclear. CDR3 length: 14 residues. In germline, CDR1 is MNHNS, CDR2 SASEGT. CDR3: CAAGVMNYNSPLHF. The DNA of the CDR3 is TGTGCGGCGGGAGTTATGAACTATAATTCACCCCTCCACTTT.

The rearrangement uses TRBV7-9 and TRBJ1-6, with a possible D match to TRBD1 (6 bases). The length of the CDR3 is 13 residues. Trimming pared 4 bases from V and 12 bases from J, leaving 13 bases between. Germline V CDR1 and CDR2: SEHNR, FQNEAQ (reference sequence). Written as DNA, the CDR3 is TGTGCCAGCAGCTCCTCACAGGGCGGACCCCTCCACTTT. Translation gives CASSSSQGGPLHF. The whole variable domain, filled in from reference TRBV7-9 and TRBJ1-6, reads DTGVSQNPRHKITKRGQNVTFRCDPISEHNRLYWYRQTLGQGPEFLTYFQNEAQLEKSRLLSDRFSAERPKGSFSTLEIQRTEQGDSAMYLCASSSSQGGPLHFGNGTRLTVT.